These 14 T cell receptor beta chains came from one sample sequenced in a study of T cell responses to AZD1222 COVID-19 vaccine. This table comes from immunoSEQ multiplex PCR, and its TCRdb copy is limited to in-frame clones, with some not included. The table records fewer than 150,000 clones, approximately 88% of them present only once. The source was peripheral blood, collected 28 days after the second AZD1222 dose. Receptor source: an adult who received the AZD1222 COVID-19 vaccine.

The rearrangement joins TRBV19 to TRBJ1-1; perhaps TRBD1 as D (5 bases). In germline, CDR1 is LNHDA, CDR2 SQIVND (reference sequence). This CDR3 has 15 residues. V lost 1 base and J lost 4, with 13 bases in between. The CDR3 nucleotides are TGTGCCAGTAGTATAGGTGGCCAGGGTGGCACTGAAGCTTTCTTT. Its protein product is CASSIGGQGGTEAFF. The full variable domain, rest sourced from reference TRBV19 and TRBJ1-1, is DGGITQSPKYLFRKEGQNVTLSCEQNLNHDAMYWYRQDPGQGLRLIYYSQIVNDFQKGDIAEGYSVSREKKESFPLTVTSAQKNPTAFYLCASSIGGQGGTEAFFGQGTRLTVV.

This chain joins TRBV10-1 and TRBJ2-7, with 11 bases identical to TRBD1. The V gene end was trimmed by 2 bases and the J gene end by 6 bases; junction bases not matched to a gene: 6. Germline V gene sequence: CDR1 WNHNN, CDR2 SYGVQD (reference sequence). The CDR3 extends over 15 amino acids. CDR3 DNA sequence: TGCGCCAGCAGTGAGACCGGGACAGGGGGGCGCGAGCAGTACTTC. Protein product: CASSETGTGGREQYF.

The V and J genes are TRBV4-2 and TRBJ2-3, with D unresolved. CDR3 size: 13 residues. The ends were cut back, 3 bases at V and 5 bases at J, with 9 bases in the middle. The germline V gene has CDR1 LGHNA and CDR2 YNFKEQ. CDR3 sequence (DNA): TGTGCCAGCAGCCACACGCAGGAAGATACGCAGTATTTT. Translation gives CASSHTQEDTQYF.

This rearrangement joins TRBV6-5 to TRBJ2-1; D uncertain. Germline V gene lookup returns CDR1 MNHEY and CDR2 SVGAGI. V was trimmed by 0 bases and J by 4 bases, leaving 4 bases between them. This CDR3 region has 13 residues. The DNA for the CDR3 is TGTGCCAGCAGTTACTCTAAATACAATGAGCAGTTCTTC. Residues: CASSYSKYNEQFF.

The sample holds a few counts of this clone. This CDR3 is CASSSLASGSSYNEQFF. For the CDR3, the DNA is TGTGCCAGCAGCTCCCTAGCTAGCGGTAGCTCCTACAATGAGCAGTTCTTC. The chain joins TRBV7-8 to TRBJ2-1, with 7 bases that match TRBD2. V lost 4 bases, J lost 0 bases, and 9 bases stayed unmatched. Germline V gene lookup returns CDR1 SGHVS and CDR2 FQNEAQ. The CDR3 runs 17 residues.

The rearrangement uses TRBV6-1 and TRBJ1-1; D not resolved. CDR3 length equals 13 residues. The germline V gene has CDR1 MNHNS and CDR2 SASEGT. Trimming removed 8 bases from V and 6 bases from J, with 16 bases in between. The CDR3: CASCNQVTPEAFF. CDR3 in DNA: TGTGCCAGCTGCAACCAAGTCACCCCTGAAGCTTTCTTT.

The CDR3 DNA reads TGTGCCAGCAGCTTTGGACAGGGAAACACCATATATTTT. It translates to CASSFGQGNTIYF. V and J are TRBV7-2 and TRBJ1-3; D possibly corresponds to TRBD1 (6 bases). The CDR3 is made up of 13 amino acids. Trimming cost V 3 bases and J 4 bases, with 7 bases left between them. Germline assignment: CDR1 SGHTA and CDR2 FQGNSA.

Remarks on this clone: Other DNA sequences in this sample translate to the same CDR3. This chain links TRBV12-3 or TRBV12-4 with TRBJ1-3, with no clear D. Deletions cut 5 bases from V and 2 bases from J, with 4 bases between. This CDR3 region has 12 residues. The CDR3: CASSDAGNTIYF. For the CDR3, the DNA is TGTGCCAGCAGTGACGCTGGAAACACCATATATTTT.

The V and J genes are TRBV19 and TRBJ1-6; the D gene is possibly TRBD1 (6 bases). The germline V gene encodes CDR1 LNHDA and CDR2 SQIVND (reference sequence). The CDR3 has 17 residues. Trimming removed 7 bases at V and 0 bases at J, with 16 bases between. DNA for the CDR3: TGTGCCAGTACCCTATCGGACAGCCGCTCCTATAATTCACCCCTCCACTTT. This translates into CASTLSDSRSYNSPLHF.

J is TRBJ1-2 and V is TRBV21-1. TRBV21-1 counts as a pseudogene. The CDR3 spans 14 residues. DNA for the CDR3: TGTGCCAGCAGCAAACCGACCGGGAACTATGGCTACACCTTC. It yields the protein CASSKPTGNYGYTF.

This chain links TRBV7-2 with TRBJ1-4; 9 bases map to TRBD1. With V trimmed by 1 base and J by 6 bases, 0 bases remained unmatched. The CDR3 covers 14 residues. CDR1 is SGHTA, CDR2 FQGNSA, per germline. As DNA, the CDR3 is TGTGCCAGCAGCTTAGGGACAGGGGATGAAAAACTGTTTTTT. Translated: CASSLGTGDEKLFF.

This chain links TRBV5-4 with TRBJ2-5, with 9 bases matching TRBD1. Germline trimming cut 4 bases from V and 3 bases from J; bases unmatched to any gene: 4. CDR3 size: 14 residues. Germline V gene data show CDR1 as SGHNT and CDR2 as YYREEE (reference sequence). The CDR3 sequence: CASSDRTGEETQYF. The CDR3 DNA is TGTGCCAGCAGCGACCGGACAGGGGAAGAGACCCAGTACTTC.

The chain links TRBV6-1 to TRBJ1-6, with 7 bases fitting TRBD1. Germline V lookup: CDR1 MNHNS, CDR2 SASEGT. Trimming cost V 2 bases and J 7 bases; bases outside gene matches: 5. The length of the CDR3 is 15 residues. The CDR3 DNA reads as TGTGCCAGCAGTGAAACAGGGGCCGACAATTCACCCCTCCACTTT. It yields the protein CASSETGADNSPLHF.

Here the CDR3 reads CASSSFGELFF. CDR3 coding DNA: TGTGCCAGCAGCTCTTTCGGGGAGCTGTTTTTT. This chain uses TRBV5-6 with TRBJ2-2; D is uncertain. The CDR3 loop spans 11 amino acids. CDR1 and CDR2 from the germline V gene are SGHDT and YYEEEE. Between the trimmed V and J ends, which lost 3 bases and 7 bases, there was a span of 4 bases.